Detailed here is one TCR beta chain. A multiplex PCR was run with 60 Vbeta primers and 13 Jbeta primers. Assay used: immunoSEQ multiplex PCR; TCRdb lists only in-frame clones, some missing. The data show over 150,000 clones, around 75% seen once. This sample was included in a study of cytomegalovirus exposure and HLA in healthy donors. This CDR3 is built from 19 residues. V shed 4 bases and J 0 bases; nucleotides not matched to a gene: 13. Germline CDR1 reads SGHNT; CDR2 reads YENEEA. The specimen was PBMCs. This TCR was recovered from a human donor in good health. The J gene is TRBJ2-1, the V gene TRBV11-3; TRBD2 matches at 9 bases. In nucleotides, the CDR3 is TGTGCCAGCAGCTCGAGGACGGGCTCTAGCGGGGTCTCCTACAATGAGCAGTTCTTC. It is translated as CASSSRTGSSGVSYNEQFF. Full variable domain (outside the CDR3, taken from reference TRBV11-3 and TRBJ2-1): EAGVVQSPRYKIIEKKQPVAFWCNPISGHNTLYWYLQNLGQGPELLIRYENEEAVDDSQLPKDRFSAERLKGVDSTLKIQPAELGDSAVYLCASSSRTGSSGVSYNEQFFGPGTRLTVL.